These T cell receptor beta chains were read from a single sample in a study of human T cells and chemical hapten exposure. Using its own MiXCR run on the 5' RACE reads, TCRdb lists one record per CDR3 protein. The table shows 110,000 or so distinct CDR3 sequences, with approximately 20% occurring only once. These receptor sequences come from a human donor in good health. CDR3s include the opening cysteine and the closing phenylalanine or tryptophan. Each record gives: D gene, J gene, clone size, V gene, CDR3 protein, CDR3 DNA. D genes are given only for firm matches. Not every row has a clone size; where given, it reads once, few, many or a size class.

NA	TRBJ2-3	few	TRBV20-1	CSAKPLGTKQYF	TGCAGTGCCAAACCTCTCGGGACCAAGCAGTATTTT
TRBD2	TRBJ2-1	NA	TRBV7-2	CASRGGLAGYNEQFF	TGTGCCAGCAGAGGGGGACTAGCGGGATACAATGAGCAGTTCTTC
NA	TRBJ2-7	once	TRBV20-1	CSAPRGAYEAGEQYF	TGCAGTGCTCCCCGAGGAGCGTATGAGGCTGGCGAGCAGTACTTC
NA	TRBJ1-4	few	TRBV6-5	CASSPPGGGGEKLFF	TGTGCCAGCAGTCCTCCCGGGGGGGGCGGTGAAAAACTGTTTTTT
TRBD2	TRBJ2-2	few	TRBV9	CASSEKGIGLAGVAGELFF	TGTGCCAGCAGCGAAAAGGGGATTGGACTAGCGGGAGTCGCGGGGGAGCTGTTTTTT
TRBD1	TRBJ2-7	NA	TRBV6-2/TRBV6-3	CASSPRDRAWEQYF	TGTGCCAGCAGCCCACGGGACAGGGCTTGGGAGCAGTACTTC
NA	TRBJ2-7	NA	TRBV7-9	CASSLQGTRTSYEQYF	TGTGCCAGCAGCTTACAGGGGACCCGAACCTCCTACGAGCAGTACTTC
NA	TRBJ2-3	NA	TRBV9	CASSVGGTNPQYF	TGTGCCAGCAGCGTAGGAGGGACCAATCCGCAGTATTTT
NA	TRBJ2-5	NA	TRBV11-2	CASSSGAFQETQYF	TGTGCCAGCAGCTCGGGGGCTTTCCAAGAGACCCAGTACTTC
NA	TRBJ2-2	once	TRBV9	CASSVGGYTGELFF	TGTGCCAGCAGCGTAGGCGGATACACCGGGGAGCTGTTTTTT
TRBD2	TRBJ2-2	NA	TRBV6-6	CASSYTLLAGERAGELFF	TGTGCCAGCAGTTACACCCTCCTAGCGGGAGAACGGGCCGGGGAGCTGTTTTTT
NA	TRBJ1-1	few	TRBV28	CASSPSGRNTEAFF	TGTGCCAGCAGTCCCTCGGGCAGGAACACTGAAGCTTTCTTT
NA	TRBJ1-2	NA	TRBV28	CASSFFSGGGRSGYTF	TGTGCCAGCAGTTTCTTCTCTGGGGGGGGGCGGTCTGGCTACACCTTC
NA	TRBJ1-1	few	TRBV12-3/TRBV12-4	CASSHRRGFSPAFF	TGTGCCAGCAGTCACCGTCGGGGCTTTTCCCCAGCGTTCTTT
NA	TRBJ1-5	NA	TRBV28	CASSPRISGGCQPQHF	TGTGCCAGCAGCCCGCGTATTTCGGGGGGCTGCCAGCCCCAGCATTTT
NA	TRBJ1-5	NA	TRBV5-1	CASSLVPNSNQPQHF	TGCGCCAGCAGCTTGGTCCCGAATAGCAATCAGCCCCAGCATTTT
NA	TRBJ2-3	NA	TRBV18	CASSPSLASTDTQYF	TGTGCCAGCTCCCCTTCGTTGGCTAGCACAGATACGCAGTATTTT
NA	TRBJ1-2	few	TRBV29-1	CSAEGISYGYTF	TGCAGCGCCGAGGGAATAAGCTATGGCTACACCTTC
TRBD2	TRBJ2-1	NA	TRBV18	CASSPQAGPNEQFF	TGTGCCAGCTCACCACAAGCGGGGCCCAATGAGCAGTTCTTC
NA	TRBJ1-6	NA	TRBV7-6	CASSLGSNSPLHF	TGTGCCAGCAGCTTGGGCTCGAATTCACCCCTCCACTTT
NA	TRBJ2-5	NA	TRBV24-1	CATSDPGLPAQYF	TGTGCCACCAGTGACCCCGGACTGCCGGCCCAGTACTTC
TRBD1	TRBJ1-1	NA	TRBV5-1	CASGQGLMNTEAFF	TGCGCCAGCGGACAGGGACTCATGAACACTGAAGCTTTCTTT
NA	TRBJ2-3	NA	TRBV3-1	CASSQEGRAGSTDTQYF	TGTGCCAGCAGCCAAGAAGGCCGGGCAGGGAGCACAGATACGCAGTATTTT
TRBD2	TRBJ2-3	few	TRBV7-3	CASSIAGALSDTQYF	TGTGCCAGCAGCATAGCGGGGGCTCTTTCGGATACGCAGTATTTT